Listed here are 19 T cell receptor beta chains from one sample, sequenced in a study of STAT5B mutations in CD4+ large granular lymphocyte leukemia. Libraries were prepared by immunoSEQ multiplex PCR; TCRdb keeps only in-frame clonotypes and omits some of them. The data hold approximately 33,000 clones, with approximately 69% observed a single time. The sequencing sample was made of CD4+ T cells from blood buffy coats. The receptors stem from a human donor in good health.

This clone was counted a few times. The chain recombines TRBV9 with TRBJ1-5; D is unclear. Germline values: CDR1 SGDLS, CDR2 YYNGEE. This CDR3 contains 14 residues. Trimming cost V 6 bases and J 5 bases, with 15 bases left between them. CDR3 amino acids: CASNRGGFDQPQHF. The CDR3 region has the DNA TGTGCCAGCAATCGAGGTGGGTTCGATCAGCCCCAGCATTTT.

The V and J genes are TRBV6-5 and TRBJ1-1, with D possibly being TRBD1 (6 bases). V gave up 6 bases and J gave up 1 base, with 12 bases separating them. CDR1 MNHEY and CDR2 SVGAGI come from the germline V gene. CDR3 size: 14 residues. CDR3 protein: CASRFTTGNTEAFF. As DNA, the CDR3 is TGTGCCAGCAGATTCACGACAGGGAACACTGAAGCTTTCTTT.

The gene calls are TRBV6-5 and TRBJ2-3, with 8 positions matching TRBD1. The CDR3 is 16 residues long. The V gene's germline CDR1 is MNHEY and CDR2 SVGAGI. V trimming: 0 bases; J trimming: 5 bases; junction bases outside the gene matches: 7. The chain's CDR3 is CASSYSSRGLGDTQYF. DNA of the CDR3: TGTGCCAGCAGTTACTCTTCCAGGGGGCTCGGAGATACGCAGTATTTT.

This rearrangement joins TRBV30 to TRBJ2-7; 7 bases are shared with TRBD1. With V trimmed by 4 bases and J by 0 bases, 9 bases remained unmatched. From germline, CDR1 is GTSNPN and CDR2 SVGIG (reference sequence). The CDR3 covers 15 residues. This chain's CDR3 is CAWNRDRATSYEQYF. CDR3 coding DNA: TGTGCCTGGAACCGAGACAGGGCTACCTCCTACGAGCAGTACTTC.

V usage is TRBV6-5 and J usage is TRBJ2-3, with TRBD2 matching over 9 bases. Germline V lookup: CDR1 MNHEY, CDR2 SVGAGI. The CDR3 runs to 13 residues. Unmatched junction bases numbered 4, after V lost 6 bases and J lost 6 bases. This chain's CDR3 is CASRPSGADTQYF. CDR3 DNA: TGTGCCAGCAGGCCTAGCGGGGCGGATACGCAGTATTTT.

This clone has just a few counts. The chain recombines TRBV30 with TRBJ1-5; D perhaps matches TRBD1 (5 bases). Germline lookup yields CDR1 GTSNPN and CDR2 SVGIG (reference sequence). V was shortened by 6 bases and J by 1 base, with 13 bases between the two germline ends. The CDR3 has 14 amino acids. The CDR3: CACGGPGSNQPQHF. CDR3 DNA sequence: TGTGCCTGTGGTGGGCCAGGGAGCAATCAGCCCCAGCATTTT.

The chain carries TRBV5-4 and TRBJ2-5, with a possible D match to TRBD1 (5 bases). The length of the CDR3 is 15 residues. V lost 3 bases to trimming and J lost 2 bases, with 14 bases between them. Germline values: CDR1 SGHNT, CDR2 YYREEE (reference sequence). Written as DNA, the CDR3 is TGTGCCAGCAGCTCCGGAACAGGCACTCAAGAGACCCAGTACTTC. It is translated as CASSSGTGTQETQYF.

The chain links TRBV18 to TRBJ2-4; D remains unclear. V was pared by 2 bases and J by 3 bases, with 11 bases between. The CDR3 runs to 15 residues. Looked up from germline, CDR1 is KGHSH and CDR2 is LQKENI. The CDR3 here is CASSPIDSLKNIQYF. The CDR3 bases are TGTGCCAGCTCACCAATCGATTCACTCAAAAACATTCAGTACTTC.

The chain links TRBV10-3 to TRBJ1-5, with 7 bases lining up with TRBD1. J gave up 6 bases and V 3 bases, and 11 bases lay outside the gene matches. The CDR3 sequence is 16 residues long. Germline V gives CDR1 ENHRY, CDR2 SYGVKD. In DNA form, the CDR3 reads TGTGCCATCAGTGACGCCGCGCAGGGGGTTGGTCAGCCCCAGCATTTT. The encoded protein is CAISDAAQGVGQPQHF.

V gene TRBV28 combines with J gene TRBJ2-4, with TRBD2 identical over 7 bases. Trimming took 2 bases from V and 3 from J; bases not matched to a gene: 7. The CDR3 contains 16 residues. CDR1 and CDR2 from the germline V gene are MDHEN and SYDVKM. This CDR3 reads CASSLPAGMGKNIQYF. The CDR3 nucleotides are TGTGCCAGCAGTTTACCAGCGGGGATGGGCAAAAACATTCAGTACTTC.

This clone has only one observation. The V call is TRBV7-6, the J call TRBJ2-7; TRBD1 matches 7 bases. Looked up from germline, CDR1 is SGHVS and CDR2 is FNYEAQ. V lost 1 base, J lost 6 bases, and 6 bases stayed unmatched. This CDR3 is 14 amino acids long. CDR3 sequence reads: CASSLEGTVGEQYF. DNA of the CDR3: TGTGCCAGCAGCTTAGAAGGGACAGTAGGCGAGCAGTACTTC.

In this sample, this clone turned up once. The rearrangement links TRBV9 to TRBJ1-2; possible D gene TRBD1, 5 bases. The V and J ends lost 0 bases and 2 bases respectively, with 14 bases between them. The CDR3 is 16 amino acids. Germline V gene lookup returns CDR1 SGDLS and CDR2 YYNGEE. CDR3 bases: TGTGCCAGCAGCGTAGGGTCCAGGGCGGACAACTATGGCTACACCTTC. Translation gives CASSVGSRADNYGYTF.

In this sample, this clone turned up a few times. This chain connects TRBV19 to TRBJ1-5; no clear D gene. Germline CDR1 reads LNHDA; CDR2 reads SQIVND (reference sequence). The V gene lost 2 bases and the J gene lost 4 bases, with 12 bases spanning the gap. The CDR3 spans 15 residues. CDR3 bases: TGTGCCAGTAGTATACCCGGGCTGCTTAATCAGCCCCAGCATTTT. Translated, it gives CASSIPGLLNQPQHF.

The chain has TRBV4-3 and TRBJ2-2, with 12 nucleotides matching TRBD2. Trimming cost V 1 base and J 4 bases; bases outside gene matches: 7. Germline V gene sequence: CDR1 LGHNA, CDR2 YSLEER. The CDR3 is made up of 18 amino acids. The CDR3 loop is CASSQAYPGLAGTGELFF. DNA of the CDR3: TGCGCCAGCAGCCAAGCCTATCCGGGACTAGCGGGCACCGGGGAGCTGTTTTTT.

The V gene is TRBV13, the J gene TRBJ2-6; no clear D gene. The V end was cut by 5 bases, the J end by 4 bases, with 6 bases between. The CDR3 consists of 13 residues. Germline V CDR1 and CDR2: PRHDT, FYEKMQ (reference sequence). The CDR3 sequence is CASSQSGANVLTF. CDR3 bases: TGTGCCAGCAGCCAGTCGGGGGCCAACGTCCTGACTTTC.

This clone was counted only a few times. CDR3 nucleotide sequence: TGTGCCAGCAGTTCTGTGAACACTGAAGCTTTCTTT. Protein: CASSSVNTEAFF. The chain has TRBV27 and TRBJ1-1; D is uncertain. Germline V lookup: CDR1 MNHEY, CDR2 SMNVEV (reference sequence). The CDR3 length is 12 residues. V lost 4 bases and J 0 bases, leaving 3 bases between the germline ends.

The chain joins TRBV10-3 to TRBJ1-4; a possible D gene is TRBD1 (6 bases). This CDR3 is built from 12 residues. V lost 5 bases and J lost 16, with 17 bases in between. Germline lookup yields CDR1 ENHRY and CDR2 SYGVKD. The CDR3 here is CAISPTPGHRFF. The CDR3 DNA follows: TGTGCCATCAGTCCAACCCCGGGACATCGGTTTTTT.

The CDR3 nucleotides are TGTGCCAGCAGCTTAAGGCCGAACACTGAAGCTTTCTTT. Amino acid sequence: CASSLRPNTEAFF. The genes are TRBV7-8 and TRBJ1-1; the D is unclear. V was cut by 2 bases and J by 1 base, with 5 bases left in between. The germline gives CDR1 SGHVS, CDR2 FQNEAQ. CDR3 length: 13 amino acids.

The CDR3 reads CASRPPGGGQYEQYF. The CDR3, as DNA: TGTGCCAGCAGACCCCCCGGAGGGGGCCAATACGAGCAGTACTTC. This chain uses TRBV2 with TRBJ2-7; TRBD1 might be the D (7 bases). V was trimmed by 6 bases and J by 4 bases, leaving 19 bases between them. Germline V gene lookup returns CDR1 SNHLY and CDR2 FYNNEI. The CDR3 is 15 amino acids. Variable domain in full (rest from reference TRBV2 and TRBJ2-7): EPEVTQTPSHQVTQMGQEVILRCVPISNHLYFYWYRQILGQKVEFLVSFYNNEISEKSEIFDDQFSVERPDGSNFTLKIRSTKLEDSAMYFCASRPPGGGQYEQYFGPGTRLTVT.